Here is one T cell receptor (beta chain) with its context. These data come from a study of blood T cell repertoires in COVID-19. The method was immunoSEQ multiplex PCR; TCRdb's version includes in-frame clones alone and lacks a portion of them. Of approximately 250,000 clones in the sample, approximately 88% were seen once. The sequence was obtained from a woman between 40 and 50 years old with acute COVID-19. The sequenced material came from PBMCs or T cells enriched from blood (not recorded which).

The CDR3 region has the DNA TGTGCCAGCAGTCGGGACAGAAGTAACATTCAGTACTTC. Protein product: CASSRDRSNIQYF. The chain carries TRBV6-5 and TRBJ2-4; 7 nucleotides line up with TRBD1. V lost 5 bases, J lost 7 bases, and 5 bases stayed unmatched. The CDR3 spans 13 residues. Looked up from germline, CDR1 is MNHEY and CDR2 is SVGAGI.